The 20 T cell receptor beta chains listed next were all sequenced from one sample in a study of blood T cell repertoires in COVID-19. This table comes from immunoSEQ multiplex PCR, and its TCRdb copy is limited to in-frame clones, with some not included. This repertoire shows 200,000 or so clones, 70% to 90% found once; its top ten account for roughly 3%. Source material: peripheral blood. These receptors were obtained from a man aged 60 to 75 with acute or convalescent COVID-19.

This clone occurred many times. The chain combines TRBV10-3 with TRBJ1-2; 12 bases align to TRBD1. The CDR3 extends over 18 amino acids. The germline V gene has CDR1 ENHRY and CDR2 SYGVKD. Trimming cost V 3 bases and J 6 bases; bases outside gene matches: 14. CDR3: CAISDPAGTGGVQDGYTF. The CDR3 coding sequence is TGTGCCATCAGTGACCCGGCGGGGACAGGGGGCGTCCAGGATGGCTACACCTTC.

The V gene is TRBV5-6, the J gene TRBJ2-7, with D perhaps TRBD1 (7 bases). Trimming pared 2 bases from V and 3 bases from J, leaving 9 bases between. There are 13 residues in the CDR3. CDR1 is SGHDT, CDR2 YYEEEE, per germline. The CDR3 DNA sequence: TGTGCCAGCAGCTTCAGGGGGGTCTACGAGCAGTACTTC. Its protein product is CASSFRGVYEQYF.

This clone appeared a single time. V usage is TRBV6-6 and J usage is TRBJ2-7; the match to TRBD1 covers 9 bases. This CDR3 is built from 13 residues. J gave up 4 bases and V 6 bases, and 4 bases lay outside the gene matches. Germline V lookup: CDR1 MNHNY, CDR2 SVGAGI (reference sequence). CDR3 sequence (DNA): TGTGCCAGCAGATACGACAGGGGGTACGAGCAGTACTTC. The encoded protein is CASRYDRGYEQYF.

The J gene is TRBJ1-6, the V gene TRBV19, with TRBD1 as a possible D gene (6 bases). V was clipped by 6 bases and J by 4 bases, with 13 bases between them. This CDR3 has 15 amino acids. Germline CDR1 reads LNHDA; CDR2 reads SQIVND (reference sequence). The CDR3, as DNA: TGTGCCAGTAGGTGGACAGAGCTTTATAATTCACCCCTCCACTTT. Amino acid sequence: CASRWTELYNSPLHF.

This chain links TRBV2 with TRBJ2-7; TRBD1 matches at 9 bases. This CDR3 is 12 amino acids long. Germline V gene lookup returns CDR1 SNHLY and CDR2 FYNNEI. The J segment lost 5 bases and the V segment lost 11 bases, leaving 7 bases of the junction unmatched. Here the CDR3 DNA reads TGTGCCTTCGGACAGGGGAGCCACGAGCAGTACTTC. This sequence encodes CAFGQGSHEQYF.

This sequence joins TRBV19 and TRBJ2-7, with D possibly being TRBD1 (6 bases). The CDR3 is 15 amino acids. Germline V gives CDR1 LNHDA, CDR2 SQIVND (reference sequence). Trimming removed 5 bases from V and 3 bases from J, with 17 bases in between. For the CDR3, the DNA is TGTGCCAGTAGTCCATCCACAGGGACCCGCTACGAGCAGTACTTC. Its protein is CASSPSTGTRYEQYF.

CDR3 DNA sequence: TGTGCCAGCAGTTTCTCGGTCCGGGGGTATGGCTACACCTTC. It encodes CASSFSVRGYGYTF. V is TRBV28 and J is TRBJ1-2; TRBD1 might be the D (5 bases). Germline assignment: CDR1 MDHEN and CDR2 SYDVKM. The CDR3 covers 14 residues. Trimming took 3 bases from V and 5 from J, leaving 13 bases between them.

V and J are TRBV3-1 (or the pseudogene TRBV3-2) and TRBJ2-1; 11 nucleotides agree with TRBD2. Germline CDR1 reads LGHDT; CDR2 reads YNNKEL (reference sequence). The CDR3 is 17 amino acids. The V and J ends lost 0 bases and 2 bases, in that order; junction bases with no gene match: 3. The CDR3: CASSQDLLAGAYNEQFF. The CDR3 DNA is TGTGCCAGCAGCCAAGATTTACTAGCGGGAGCCTACAATGAGCAGTTCTTC.

The rearrangement links TRBV28 to TRBJ1-5; D may be TRBD1 (5 bases). Deletions cut 6 bases from V and 10 bases from J, with 22 bases between. This CDR3 is built from 15 residues. Germline-derived CDR1 and CDR2 are MDHEN and SYDVKM. In DNA form, the CDR3 reads TGTGCCAGCAGACCTGGGGGGGGTAAATTTACTCCCCAGCATTTT. Its protein is CASRPGGGKFTPQHF. The whole variable domain, remainder taken from reference TRBV28 and TRBJ1-5, is DVKVTQSSRYLVKRTGEKVFLECVQDMDHENMFWYRQDPGLGLRLIYFSYDVKMKEKGDIPEGYSVSREKKERFSLILESASTNQTSMYLCASRPGGGKFTPQHFGDGTRLSIL.

The chain has TRBV14 and TRBJ2-7; D possibly corresponds to TRBD1 (7 bases). V was pared by 0 bases and J by 6 bases, with 15 bases between. The CDR3 runs to 15 residues. Germline V lookup: CDR1 SGHDN, CDR2 FVKESK. CDR3 in amino acids: CASSQDLQGGSEQYF. CDR3 bases: TGTGCCAGCAGCCAAGATCTGCAGGGGGGATCCGAGCAGTACTTC.

This sequence joins TRBV6-2 or TRBV6-3 and TRBJ1-2, with TRBD1 matching 11 bases. This CDR3 is built from 15 residues. Germline values: CDR1 MNHEY, CDR2 SVGEGT. J lost 3 bases, V lost 4 bases, and 4 bases had no gene match. CDR3 DNA: TGTGCCAGCAGTTCAAGGGACAGGGGGGACTATGGCTACACCTTC. Protein product: CASSSRDRGDYGYTF.

The chain joins TRBV5-1 to TRBJ2-5, with TRBD1 as a possible D gene (5 bases). This CDR3 has 14 residues. Between the trimmed V and J ends, which lost 0 bases and 5 bases, there was a span of 11 bases. Germline assignment: CDR1 SGHRS and CDR2 YFSETQ. DNA for the CDR3: TGCGCCAGCAGCTTGGCGTCACAGGCGGAGACCCAGTACTTC. This translates into CASSLASQAETQYF.

The chain carries TRBV9 and TRBJ2-3, with D possibly being TRBD2 (5 bases). Trimming shortened V by 0 bases and J by 3 bases, and 14 bases separated the two germline ends. Germline V gene lookup returns CDR1 SGDLS and CDR2 YYNGEE. The CDR3 length is 16 residues. The CDR3 DNA is TGTGCCAGCAGCGTAGCAGGACTCACGGGAACAGATACGCAGTATTTT. Its protein is CASSVAGLTGTDTQYF.

The CDR3 DNA is TGTGCCAGTAGTATGGCGGGGAACACCGGGGAGCTGTTTTTT. The encoded protein is CASSMAGNTGELFF. The rearrangement links TRBV19 to TRBJ2-2, with a possible D match to TRBD2 (5 bases). Per the germline V gene, CDR1 is LNHDA and CDR2 is SQIVND (reference sequence). Trimming cost V 3 bases and J 1 base, with 6 bases left between them. This CDR3 has 14 amino acids.

The gene calls are TRBV10-3 and TRBJ2-7; 8 positions agree with TRBD1. CDR3 length equals 15 residues. The ends lost 0 bases at V and 3 bases at J; junction bases unmatched: 4. From germline, CDR1 is ENHRY and CDR2 SYGVKD. The CDR3 DNA reads TGTGCCATCAGTGAGTCTGTCGGGACAGGCTACGAGCAGTACTTC. Its translation: CAISESVGTGYEQYF.

The chain couples TRBV9 to TRBJ2-2; 7 bases are shared with TRBD2. The germline V gene has CDR1 SGDLS and CDR2 YYNGEE. V lost 0 bases and J lost 1; bases outside the gene matches: 9. CDR3 size: 18 residues. The CDR3 protein is CASSVDRAGPLNTGELFF. CDR3 in DNA: TGTGCCAGCAGCGTAGACAGAGCGGGACCCTTGAACACCGGGGAGCTGTTTTTT.

The chain uses TRBV18 and TRBJ2-2; possibly TRBD2 for D (6 bases). With 6 bases removed from V and 4 bases from J, the gap between germline ends came to 18 bases. This CDR3 has 16 residues. Germline values: CDR1 KGHSH, CDR2 LQKENI. CDR3 sequence: CASSFSSGSATGELFF. The CDR3 DNA reads TGTGCCAGCTCCTTCTCCAGCGGGTCGGCCACCGGGGAGCTGTTTTTT.

The chain has TRBV5-1 and TRBJ1-4, with D hard to call. Germline CDR1 is SGHRS and CDR2 is YFSETQ. CDR3 size: 16 residues. With 4 bases removed from V and 3 bases from J, the gap between germline ends came to 16 bases. The CDR3 loop is CASSPFAREANEKLFF. The DNA of the CDR3 is TGCGCCAGCAGCCCTTTTGCCCGGGAAGCTAATGAAAAACTGTTTTTT.

This chain uses TRBV5-1 with TRBJ1-4; 10 bases fit TRBD1. This CDR3 has 14 residues. Germline V gene sequence: CDR1 SGHRS, CDR2 YFSETQ. V lost 7 bases to trimming and J lost 7 bases; unmatched junction nucleotides: 7. The CDR3 DNA reads as TGCGCCAGCTCGGGAGGGACAGGGGCTGAAAAACTGTTTTTT. Protein product: CASSGGTGAEKLFF.

In this sample, this clone turned up a few times. V is TRBV28 and J is TRBJ1-5, with D maybe TRBD1 (5 bases). V lost 7 bases, J lost 7 bases, and 17 bases lay in between. The germline V gene has CDR1 MDHEN and CDR2 SYDVKM. CDR3 size: 14 residues. The CDR3 loop reads CASTSGGFWQPQHF. As DNA, the CDR3 is TGTGCCAGCACCTCGGGGGGTTTTTGGCAGCCCCAGCATTTT.